The sequence of this TCR beta chain was determined in a study of read filtering for tumor transcriptome and immune sequencing. Study-level information: By R-ISS, stages I, II and III held around 8, 15 and 7 patients. DNase treatment preceded whole-transcriptome library preparation.

The germline V and J ends were trimmed by 0 bases and 0 bases, with 4 bases remaining between them. This CDR3 region has 13 residues. CDR1 is SGHNT and CDR2 is YYREEE in the germline V gene (reference sequence). The library was built from 400 ng RNA with molecular barcoded adaptors for alpha/delta and beta/gamma chains. A single record per CDR3 protein comes from TCRdb applying MiXCR to the reads. The data hold about 38,000 distinct CDR3 sequences, with about 15% observed a single time. Regarding this clonotype: The target antigen is unknown. This CDR3 fails to terminate in the conserved phenylalanine or tryptophan, so it likely reflects a read error.

Study-level points and caveats: Even smaller IR-seq throughput identified most shared clonotypes. Correlation between methods rose after single-read clonotypes were removed.

The specimen sequenced was a population of CD138-negative cells sorted from bone marrow. This chain connects TRBV5-4 to TRBJ2-7; no definite D call. This clonotype was sampled from a donor aged 40 or older with multiple myeloma. CDR3 DNA sequence: TGTGCCAGCAGCTTGGGGAGCTCCTACGAGCAGTACCTC. This sequence encodes CASSLGSSYEQYL.